The entry that follows covers one T cell receptor beta chain sequence. The antigen remains unidentified. Although they were nominally healthy when sampled, donors likely had unrecorded immune exposures. This sample is drawn from a study of cytomegalovirus exposure and HLA in healthy donors. General observations from the study: Rare TCR sequences predominated, though certain public TCRs were found in many donors.

Germline loops: CDR1 SGDLS, CDR2 YYNGEE. V lost 3 bases, J lost 2 bases, and 11 bases lay in between. The CDR3 totals 14 residues. 13 Jbeta primers and 60 Vbeta primers were used for the PCR. Profiled with immunoSEQ multiplex PCR; TCRdb holds only in-frame clones, not every one. The sample has about 150,000 clones, around 80% seen once. The clonotype originates from a man aged 25 to 45 in good health and CMV-seropositive. Sequencing was carried out using PBMCs. V and J are TRBV9 and TRBJ2-5; possibly TRBD2 for D (6 bases). The CDR3 sequence: CASSARDSQETQYF. The CDR3 region has the DNA TGTGCCAGCAGCGCCCGGGACTCGCAAGAGACCCAGTACTTC.